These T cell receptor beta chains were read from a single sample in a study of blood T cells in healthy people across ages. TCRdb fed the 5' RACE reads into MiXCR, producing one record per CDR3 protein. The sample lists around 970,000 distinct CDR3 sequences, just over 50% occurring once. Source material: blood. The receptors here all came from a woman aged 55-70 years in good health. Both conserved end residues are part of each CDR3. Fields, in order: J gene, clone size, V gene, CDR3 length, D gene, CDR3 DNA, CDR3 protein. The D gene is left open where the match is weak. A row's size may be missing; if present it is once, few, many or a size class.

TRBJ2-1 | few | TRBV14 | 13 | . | TGTGCCAGCAGCCAAGTTGGGGCTAGGGGGCAGTTCTTC | CASSQVGARGQFF
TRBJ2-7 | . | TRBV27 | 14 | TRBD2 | TGTGCCAGCAGATCAGCGGGGGGGCCTGACGAGCAGTACTTC | CASRSAGGPDEQYF
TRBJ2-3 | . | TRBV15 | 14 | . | TGTGCCACCCGGCACCCGGATACCCCAGATACGCAGTATTTT | CATRHPDTPDTQYF
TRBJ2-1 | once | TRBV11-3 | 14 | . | TGTGCCAGCAGCGTAGGGATGCAGGGCAATGAGCAGTTCTTC | CASSVGMQGNEQFF
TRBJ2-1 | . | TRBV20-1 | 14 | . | TGCAGTGCATTAGCGATTAGCTCCTACAATGAGCAGTTCTTC | CSALAISSYNEQFF
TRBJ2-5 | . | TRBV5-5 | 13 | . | TGTGCCAGCAGCATAGGTCCCCAAGAGACCCAGTACTTC | CASSIGPQETQYF
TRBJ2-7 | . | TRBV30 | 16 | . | TGTGCCTGGAGTGTACCCCCTCCAGGGCCCACGGCCGAGCAGTACTTC | CAWSVPPPGPTAEQYF
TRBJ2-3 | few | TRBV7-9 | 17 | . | TGTGCCAGCAGCTTAGCGAGAAGGACTCCGAGCACAGATACGCAGTATTTT | CASSLARRTPSTDTQYF
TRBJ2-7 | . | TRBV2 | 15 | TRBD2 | TGTGCCAGCAGGGAGGGACTAGCGGGATCCTACGAGCAGTACTTC | CASREGLAGSYEQYF
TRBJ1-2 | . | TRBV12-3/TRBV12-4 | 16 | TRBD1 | TGTGCCAGCAGTCCGCATAGGCAGGGGGCTGTTGATGGCTACACCTTC | CASSPHRQGAVDGYTF
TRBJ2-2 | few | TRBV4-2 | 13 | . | TGTGCCAGCAGCCAACAGGGTGGCGGGGAGCTGTTTTTT | CASSQQGGGELFF
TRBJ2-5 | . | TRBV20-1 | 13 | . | TGCAGTGCTAGAGGCACAAGCCAAGAGACCCAGTACTTC | CSARGTSQETQYF
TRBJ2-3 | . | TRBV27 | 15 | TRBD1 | TGCGCCAGCGCCTCGGGGACAGGATTCACAGATACGCAGTATTTT | CASASGTGFTDTQYF
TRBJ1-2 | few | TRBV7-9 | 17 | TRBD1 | TGTGCCAGCAGCTTATCGGGACAGGGGAAAGGGGACTATGGCTACACCTTC | CASSLSGQGKGDYGYTF
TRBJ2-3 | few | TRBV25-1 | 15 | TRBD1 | TGTGCCAGCAGTGATTTGACAGGGGGTGTGGATACGCAGTATTTT | CASSDLTGGVDTQYF
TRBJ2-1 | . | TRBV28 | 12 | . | TGTGCCAGCAGTTTATTCCGGGGACCTTGGTTCTTC | CASSLFRGPWFF
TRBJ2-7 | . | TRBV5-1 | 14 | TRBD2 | TGCGCCGGCAGCCCGGCTAGCGGCACCTACGAGCAGTACTTC | CAGSPASGTYEQYF
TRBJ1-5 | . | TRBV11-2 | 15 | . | TGTGCCAGCAGCTTAGATCAGGTGGACAGTTCGCCCCAGCATTTT | CASSLDQVDSSPQHF
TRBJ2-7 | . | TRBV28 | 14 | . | TGTGCCAGCAGTTTAATCGGCAGAACCTACGAGCAGTACTTC | CASSLIGRTYEQYF
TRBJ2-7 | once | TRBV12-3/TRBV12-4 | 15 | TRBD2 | TGTGCCAGCAGTTCGCCGACTAGCGGGCTCTACGAGCAGTACTTC | CASSSPTSGLYEQYF
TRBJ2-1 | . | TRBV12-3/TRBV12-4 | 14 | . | TGTGCCAGCAGTTTCCTAACCACGGACAATGAGCAGTTCTTC | CASSFLTTDNEQFF
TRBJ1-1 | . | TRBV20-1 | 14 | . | TGCAGTGCAACTCGTAAGCCTTTGAACACTGAAGCTTTCTTT | CSATRKPLNTEAFF
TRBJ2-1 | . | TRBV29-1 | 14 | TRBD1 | TGCAGCGTTGAAGGGGACAGCCGCTACAATGAGCAGTTCTTC | CSVEGDSRYNEQFF
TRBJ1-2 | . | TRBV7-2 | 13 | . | TGTGCCACCGGGGAGCCAGAATACTATGGCTACACCTTC | CATGEPEYYGYTF
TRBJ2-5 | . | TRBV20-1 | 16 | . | TGCAGTGCTAGAGATGGGGCACGTCCGGGTTGGGAGACCCAGTACTTC | CSARDGARPGWETQYF
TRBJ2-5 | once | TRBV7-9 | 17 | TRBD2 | TGTGCCAGCAGCTTAGCTCCGACTAGCGGGTTGGAAGAGACCCAGTACTTC | CASSLAPTSGLEETQYF
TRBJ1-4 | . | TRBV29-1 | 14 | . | TGCAGCGCCCTAGGAGGAGGCGGTGGAGAAAAACTGTTTTTT | CSALGGGGGEKLFF
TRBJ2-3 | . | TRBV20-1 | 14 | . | TGCAGTGCCACCCGACAGACAGGCACAGATACGCAGTATTTT | CSATRQTGTDTQYF
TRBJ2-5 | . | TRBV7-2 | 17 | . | TGTGCCAGCAGCTTATTAGGTCTAGCGAGCTCCTACAATGAGCAGTACTTC | CASSLLGLASSYNEQYF
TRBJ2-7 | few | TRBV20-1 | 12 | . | TGCAGTGCTAGTGCCCGAGGGTACGAGCAGTACTTC | CSASARGYEQYF
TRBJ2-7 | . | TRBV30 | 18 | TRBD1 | TGTGCCTGGAGTGTTGACTTAGGGGGGACAGGGCTTCGGTACGAGCAGTACTTC | CAWSVDLGGTGLRYEQYF
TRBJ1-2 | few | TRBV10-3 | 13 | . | TGTGCCATCTCCGCAGGATCCAACTATGGCTACACCTTC | CAISAGSNYGYTF
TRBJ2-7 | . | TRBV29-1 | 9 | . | TGCAGCGCCGGGACTGAGCAGTACTTC | CSAGTEQYF
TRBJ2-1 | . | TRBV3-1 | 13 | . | TGTGCCAGCAGCCATTTACTCCTCAATGAGCAGTTCTTC | CASSHLLLNEQFF
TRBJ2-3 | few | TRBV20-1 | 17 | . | TGCAGTGCCCTTAGGGGGTTTGAGCGGGGACGCTCAGATACGCAGTATTTT | CSALRGFERGRSDTQYF
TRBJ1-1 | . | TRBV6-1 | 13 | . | TGTGCCAGCAGTGAACAGGCTAACACTGAAGCTTTCTTT | CASSEQANTEAFF
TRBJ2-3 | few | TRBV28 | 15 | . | TGTGCCAGCTCCAACCACCAGGGGCTAACAGATACGCAGTATTTT | CASSNHQGLTDTQYF
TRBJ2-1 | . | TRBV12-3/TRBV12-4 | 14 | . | TGTGCCTGCAACGGGGGAGTCACCTACAATGAGCAGTTCTTC | CACNGGVTYNEQFF
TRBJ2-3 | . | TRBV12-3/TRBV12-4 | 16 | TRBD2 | TGTGCCAGCAGTCGGCAGGGACTAGCGGACACAGATACGCAGTATTTT | CASSRQGLADTDTQYF
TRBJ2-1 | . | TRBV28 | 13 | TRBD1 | TGTGCCTCCTCCGGGACAGTAAACAATGAGCAGTTCTTC | CASSGTVNNEQFF
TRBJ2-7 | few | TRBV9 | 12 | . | TGTGCCAGCAGCGGAAACCTAGGCGAGCAGTACTTC | CASSGNLGEQYF
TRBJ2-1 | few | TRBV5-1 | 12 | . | TGCGCCAGCAGCTTGCAGCTCAATGAGCAGTTCTTC | CASSLQLNEQFF